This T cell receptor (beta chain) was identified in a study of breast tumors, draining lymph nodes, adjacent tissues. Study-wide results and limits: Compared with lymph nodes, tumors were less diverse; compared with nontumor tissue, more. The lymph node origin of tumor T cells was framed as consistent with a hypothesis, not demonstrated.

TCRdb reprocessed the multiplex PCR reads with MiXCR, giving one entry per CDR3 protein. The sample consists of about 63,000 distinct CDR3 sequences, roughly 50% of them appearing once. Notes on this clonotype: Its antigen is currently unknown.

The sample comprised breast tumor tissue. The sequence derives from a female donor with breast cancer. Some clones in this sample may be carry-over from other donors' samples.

In nucleotides, the CDR3 is TGCAGTGCTTTCCCCGGGACGCAGTATTTT. Translated, it gives CSAFPGTQYF. The gene calls are TRBV20-1 and TRBJ2-3; D remains unclear. Per the germline V gene, CDR1 is DFQATT and CDR2 is SNEGSKA (reference sequence). The CDR3 is 10 residues long. The ends were cut back, 5 bases at V and 9 bases at J, with 9 bases in the middle.